The present TCR beta chain was sequenced within a study of CD8 T cells in ankylosing spondylitis. The CDR3 sequence is 14 residues long. Per the germline V gene, CDR1 is DFQATT and CDR2 is SNEGSKA (reference sequence). TCRdb independently ran MiXCR on the 5' RACE reads; one entry per CDR3 protein. The table includes approximately 290,000 distinct CDR3 sequences, 20% to 25% detected once. The chain employs TRBV20-1 and TRBJ2-5; 10 bases are a match to TRBD2. Specimen: blood, either unsorted or a sorted T cell fraction (not recorded which). The TCR originated in a female donor with ankylosing spondylitis or in good health (not recorded which). Here the CDR3 reads CSPRLAGVGETQYF. CDR3 sequence (DNA): TGCAGCCCCCGCCTAGCGGGAGTCGGGGAGACCCAGTACTTC.